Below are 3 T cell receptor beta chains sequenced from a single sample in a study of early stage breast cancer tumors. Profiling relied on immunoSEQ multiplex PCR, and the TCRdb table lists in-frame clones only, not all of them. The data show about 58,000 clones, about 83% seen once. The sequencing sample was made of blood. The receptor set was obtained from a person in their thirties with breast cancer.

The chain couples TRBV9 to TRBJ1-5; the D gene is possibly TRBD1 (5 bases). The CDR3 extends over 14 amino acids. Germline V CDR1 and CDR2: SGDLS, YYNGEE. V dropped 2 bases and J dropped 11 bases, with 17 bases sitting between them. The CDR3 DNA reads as TGTGCCAGCAGCGTCGAAGCCCAGGGCCTAGCCCAGCATTTT. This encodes CASSVEAQGLAQHF.

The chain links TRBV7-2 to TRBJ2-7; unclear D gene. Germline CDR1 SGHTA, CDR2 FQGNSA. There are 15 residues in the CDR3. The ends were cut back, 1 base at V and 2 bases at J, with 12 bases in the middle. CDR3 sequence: CASSLVAPAAYEQYF. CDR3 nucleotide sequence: TGTGCCAGCAGCTTAGTAGCTCCGGCGGCCTACGAGCAGTACTTC.

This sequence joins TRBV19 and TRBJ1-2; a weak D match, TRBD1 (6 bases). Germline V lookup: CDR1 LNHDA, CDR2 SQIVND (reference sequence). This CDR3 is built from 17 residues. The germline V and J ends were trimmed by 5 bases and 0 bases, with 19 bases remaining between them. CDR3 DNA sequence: TGTGCCAGTAGTCGCCGGGACAAGGGACCCTCTAACTATGGCTACACCTTC. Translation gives CASSRRDKGPSNYGYTF.